This T cell receptor (beta chain) was sequenced in a study of molecular identifiers for immune sequencing clone quantification. Study observations and caveats: Clones of above 20 RNA copies carried over 98% of effector molecules; in naive cells they carried under 1%. Clone sizes that are highly expanded could be underestimated when identical TCR molecules share a barcode.

As regards this clonotype: What it binds is unknown.

V gave up 3 bases and J gave up 3 bases, with 12 bases separating them. CDR3 length: 15 residues. Germline values: CDR1 SNHLY, CDR2 FYNNEI. TCRdb used MiXCR to reprocess the PCR reads, holding one entry per CDR3 protein. There are 50,000 to 70,000 distinct CDR3 sequences in the sample; approximately 17% occur only once, and about 1.4% lies in the top ten. This receptor was obtained from a human donor in good health. Some libraries in this study had Jurkat cell RNA spiked in. The chain links TRBV2 to TRBJ1-5; D gene uncertain. Specimen: naive CD8+ T cells from blood, with Jurkat cell RNA spiked in. Subset meaning: FACS-sorted CD8+CD4-CCR7+CD45RA+ naive T cells. CDR3 in DNA: TGTGCCAGCAGTGACTCTGCGACCAACAATCAGCCCCAGCATTTT. Translation: CASSDSATNNQPQHF.